Presented here are 15 T cell receptor beta chains from one specimen sequenced in a study of T cell repertoires in ileal Crohn's disease. Described time point: inflamed ileum from the surgical specimen. Using immunoSEQ multiplex PCR, the repertoire was profiled, and TCRdb retains in-frame clones only, with some absent. The data show about 14,000 clones, 70% to 85% seen once. The specimen was ileal tissue. These receptors were collected from an adult with Crohn's disease.

This clone was seen more than once but under ten times. The V call is TRBV14, the J call TRBJ2-7, with unresolved D. Trimming shortened V by 3 bases and J by 6 bases, and 9 bases separated the two germline ends. CDR3 length: 12 amino acids. CDR1 is SGHDN, CDR2 FVKESK, per germline. The CDR3 sequence: CASSQGRSEQYF. The CDR3 nucleotides read TGTGCCAGCAGCCAGGGCCGAAGCGAGCAGTACTTC.

The gene calls are TRBV5-6 and TRBJ2-1; D is unclear. V was clipped by 5 bases and J by 3 bases, with 18 bases between them. This CDR3 region has 16 residues. Germline CDR1 SGHDT, CDR2 YYEEEE. CDR3 loop: CASSYNLREGYNEQFF. The CDR3 DNA sequence: TGTGCCAGCAGTTACAATTTAAGGGAAGGCTACAATGAGCAGTTCTTC.

The CDR3 sequence is CASSSGTAFNYGYTF. The DNA of the CDR3 is TGTGCCAGCAGCTCCGGGACAGCCTTTAACTATGGCTACACCTTC. The genes are TRBV7-9 and TRBJ1-2; TRBD1 matches at 7 bases. This CDR3 has 15 amino acids. Germline assignment: CDR1 SEHNR and CDR2 FQNEAQ (reference sequence). The trim removed 4 bases at V and 1 base at J, leaving 6 bases unmatched.

The J gene is TRBJ2-7, the V gene TRBV5-4; D may be TRBD1 (5 bases). V lost 6 bases and J lost 5, with 24 bases in between. Germline V lookup: CDR1 SGHNT, CDR2 YYREEE (reference sequence). There are 16 residues in the CDR3. In DNA form, the CDR3 reads TGTGCCAGCACCAGGCTTTATAGGGGCAGGATCGACGAGCAGTACTTC. Translating gives CASTRLYRGRIDEQYF.

This rearrangement joins TRBV25-1 to TRBJ1-2; D perhaps matches TRBD1 (6 bases). CDR3 length: 12 amino acids. Germline CDR1 reads MGHDK; CDR2 reads SYGVNS. V was shortened by 2 bases and J by 8 bases, with 9 bases between the two germline ends. CDR3 region: CASSERGLGYTF. In DNA form, the CDR3 reads TGTGCCAGCAGTGAACGGGGGCTCGGCTACACCTTC.

The rearrangement links TRBV5-1 to TRBJ1-5; tentative D call: TRBD1 (6 bases). V gave up 0 bases and J gave up 4 bases, with 11 bases separating them. CDR3 size: 15 residues. The germline CDR1 and CDR2 sequences are SGHRS and YFSETQ. The DNA of the CDR3 is TGCGCCAGCAGCTTGGAGGGGGGTGGTAATCAGCCCCAGCATTTT. It is translated as CASSLEGGGNQPQHF.

The gene calls are TRBV11-2 and TRBJ1-2; tentatively, D is TRBD1 (6 bases). Deletions cut 2 bases from V and 3 bases from J, with 7 bases between. CDR3 length: 13 residues. In germline, CDR1 is SGHAT, CDR2 FQNNGV. CDR3 DNA: TGTGCCAGCAGCTTAAACAGGGACTATGGCTACACCTTC. It translates to CASSLNRDYGYTF.

The chain is built from TRBV10-2 and TRBJ2-5, with D perhaps being TRBD1 or TRBD2 (6 bases each). Deletions cut 4 bases from V and 1 base from J, with 7 bases between. Germline V gene data show CDR1 as WSHSY and CDR2 as SAAADI. There are 13 residues in the CDR3. The DNA of the CDR3 is TGCGCCAGCAGTGGGGGGGCCCAAGAGACCCAGTACTTC. This encodes CASSGGAQETQYF.

This sequence joins TRBV9 and TRBJ2-2; D gene unclear. V lost 0 bases and J lost 7, with 7 bases in between. The germline V gene has CDR1 SGDLS and CDR2 YYNGEE. The CDR3 sequence is 13 residues long. The CDR3 spells CASSVVRGGELFF. CDR3 nucleotide sequence: TGTGCCAGCAGCGTAGTCCGTGGCGGGGAGCTGTTTTTT.

The chain employs TRBV4-1 and TRBJ2-1; TRBD1 is a possible D gene (5 bases). The CDR3 is 15 amino acids. Germline V gene data show CDR1 as MGHRA and CDR2 as YSYEKL. Trimming removed 7 bases from V and 1 base from J, with 14 bases in between. CDR3 amino acids: CASTRQRLSYNEQFF. CDR3 bases: TGCGCCAGCACCCGACAGAGACTTTCCTACAATGAGCAGTTCTTC.

This clone was counted a few times. The same CDR3 is also encoded by other DNA sequences in this sample. The genes are TRBV7-9 and TRBJ1-2; D is unresolved. The CDR3 has 14 amino acids. CDR1 is SEHNR, CDR2 FQNEAQ, per germline (reference sequence). V lost 5 bases to trimming and J lost 0 bases, with 10 bases between them. CDR3 coding DNA: TGTGCCAGCAGCCCCTCCGGGTCTAACTATGGCTACACCTTC. Residues: CASSPSGSNYGYTF.

The chain carries TRBV7-9 and TRBJ2-5; tentatively, D is TRBD1 (6 bases). Germline CDR1 SEHNR, CDR2 FQNEAQ (reference sequence). The germline V and J ends were trimmed by 5 bases and 2 bases, with 12 bases remaining between them. The CDR3 loop spans 14 amino acids. CDR3 coding DNA: TGTGCCAGCAGCCCAATGAGGGGGCAAGAGACCCAGTACTTC. This gives the protein CASSPMRGQETQYF.

The V and J genes are TRBV7-3 and TRBJ2-3; TRBD1 matches at 9 bases. From germline, CDR1 is SGHTA and CDR2 FQGTGA. V lost 3 bases and J lost 3; bases outside the gene matches: 7. This CDR3 contains 16 residues. This CDR3 is CASSLRTGEGTDTQYF. CDR3 coding DNA: TGTGCCAGCAGCTTGAGGACAGGGGAAGGGACAGATACGCAGTATTTT. The variable domain in full, completed from reference TRBV7-3 and TRBJ2-3, reads GAGVSQTPSNKVTEKGKYVELRCDPISGHTALYWYRQSLGQGPEFLIYFQGTGAADDSGLPNDRFFAVRPEGSVSTLKIQRTERGDSAVYLCASSLRTGEGTDTQYFGPGTRLTVL.

This rearrangement joins TRBV19 to TRBJ2-7; 11 bases agree with TRBD1. With V trimmed by 5 bases and J by 2 bases, 5 bases remained unmatched. The CDR3 has 15 residues. Germline loops: CDR1 LNHDA, CDR2 SQIVND (reference sequence). CDR3 loop: CASSQMGQGAYEQYF. In DNA form, the CDR3 reads TGTGCCAGTAGTCAAATGGGACAGGGGGCCTACGAGCAGTACTTC.

The count of this clone is one. V and J are TRBV7-9 and TRBJ2-7; D is unclear. Germline-derived CDR1 and CDR2 are SEHNR and FQNEAQ (reference sequence). Trimming took off 0 bases at V and 4 bases at J, with 10 bases between the two ends. This CDR3 is built from 14 residues. The CDR3 bases are TGTGCCAGCAGCTTAGCCGCCTCCAGATACGAGCAGTACTTC. Translating gives CASSLAASRYEQYF.